This T cell receptor (beta chain) was obtained from a study of T cell repertoires in Merkel cell carcinoma (dated by TCRdb to between 2018 and 2020). Context from the whole study: Patients who had received intralesional immunotherapy or systemic immune checkpoint blockade ahead of the biopsy were left out. MCPyV-specific clonotypes were first defined by tetramer sorting, cloning and paired TCR sequencing of expanded tumor-infiltrating lymphocytes. A diagnosis of MCPyV-positive Merkel cell carcinoma and successful in vitro expansion of tumor-infiltrating lymphocytes were required for inclusion. What the study reported, not specific to this receptor: The study did not examine normal tissue biopsies.

Including the terminal cysteine and phenylalanine, the CDR3 comprises 15 residues. Here the CDR3 DNA is all that survives: 45 bases in frame from base 1. V is reduced by 4 bases and J by 0 bases, leaving a spacing of 13 bases between them. The germline V gene gives CDR1 as MDHEN and CDR2 as SYDVKM. TRB CDR3 sequencing and data processing of tumor genomic DNA were performed with the immunoSEQ assay. The table comes from immuneACCESS by way of TCRdb, which keeps in-frame sequences with V and J called. Part of the clones is missing from these tables; in studies checked, under half for an unresolved V gene and the rest for unknown reasons. This sample comprises more than 12,000 clones, 76% of them detected only once. The ten largest clones take up about 15% of the sample. Every study subject tested positive for serum antibodies to T-antigen and had biopsy-confirmed Merkel cell carcinoma that was MCPyV-positive. Several adjacent 10-micron frozen tumor sections were used for genomic DNA extraction without cell sorting or culture. Optimal cutting temperature compound was used to freeze tumor biopsy tissue measuring roughly 5 x 5 x 5 mm. In the frozen biopsy, scout sections stained with hematoxylin and eosin confirmed plenty of Merkel cell carcinoma along with infiltrating cells.

Points on this clone: It has no known antigen specificity. No much larger clonotype is one base removed from it; base qualities were not supplied.

The sequencing input was tumor tissue. The sequence was collected from an adult with Merkel cell carcinoma. The sequence links TRBV28 to TRBJ2-7; there is no confident call for the D gene. The CDR3 in this case is CASSSRLASSYEQYF. The DNA sequence is as follows: TGTGCCAGCAGTTCTCGATTGGCGAGCTCCTACGAGCAGTACTTC.